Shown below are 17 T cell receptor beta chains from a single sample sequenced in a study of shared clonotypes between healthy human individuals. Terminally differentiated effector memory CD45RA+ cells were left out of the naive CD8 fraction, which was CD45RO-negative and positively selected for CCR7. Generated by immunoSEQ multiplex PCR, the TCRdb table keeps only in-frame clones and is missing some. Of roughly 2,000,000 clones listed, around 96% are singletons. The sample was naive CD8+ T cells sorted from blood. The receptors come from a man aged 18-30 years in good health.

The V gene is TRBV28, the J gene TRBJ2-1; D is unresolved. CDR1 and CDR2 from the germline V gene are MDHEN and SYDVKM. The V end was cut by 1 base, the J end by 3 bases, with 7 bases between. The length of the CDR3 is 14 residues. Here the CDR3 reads CASSLLGSYNEQFF. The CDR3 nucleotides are TGTGCCAGCAGTTTATTAGGCAGCTACAATGAGCAGTTCTTC. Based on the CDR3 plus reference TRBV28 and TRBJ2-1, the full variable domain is DVKVTQSSRYLVKRTGEKVFLECVQDMDHENMFWYRQDPGLGLRLIYFSYDVKMKEKGDIPEGYSVSREKKERFSLILESASTNQTSMYLCASSLLGSYNEQFFGPGTRLTVL.

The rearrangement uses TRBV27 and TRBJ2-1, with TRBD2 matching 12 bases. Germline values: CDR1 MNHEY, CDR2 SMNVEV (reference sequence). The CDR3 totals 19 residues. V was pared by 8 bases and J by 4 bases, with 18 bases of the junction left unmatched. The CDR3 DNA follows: TGTGCCAGCCGACGAGGGGCTAGCGGGGGGGCCTCGGAGTACAATGAGCAGTTCTTC. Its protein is CASRRGASGGASEYNEQFF.

CDR3 in amino acids: CASSKTRDRAGGNTIYF. The CDR3 nucleotides read TGTGCCAGCAGCAAAACAAGAGACAGGGCAGGCGGAAACACCATATATTTT. The rearrangement joins TRBV7-9 to TRBJ1-3; 7 bases are shared with TRBD1. The CDR3 runs 17 residues. The germline CDR1 and CDR2 sequences are SEHNR and FQNEAQ (reference sequence). With 5 bases clipped from V and 4 bases from J, the junction kept 14 bases outside the gene matches.

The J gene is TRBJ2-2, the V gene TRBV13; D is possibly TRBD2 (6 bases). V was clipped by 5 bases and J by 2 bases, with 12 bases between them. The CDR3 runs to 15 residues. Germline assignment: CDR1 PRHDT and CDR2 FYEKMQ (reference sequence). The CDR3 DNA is TGTGCCAGCAGCATGGGACTCATTAACACCGGGGAGCTGTTTTTT. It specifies CASSMGLINTGELFF.

CDR3 amino acids: CASSYSDRVNTEAFF. The DNA of the CDR3 is TGTGCCAGCAGCTATTCTGACAGGGTGAACACTGAAGCTTTCTTT. The rearrangement joins TRBV5-4 to TRBJ1-1, with TRBD1 matching over 7 bases. CDR1 is SGHNT, CDR2 YYREEE, per germline (reference sequence). With 3 bases clipped from V and 0 bases from J, the junction kept 5 bases outside the gene matches. There are 15 residues in the CDR3.

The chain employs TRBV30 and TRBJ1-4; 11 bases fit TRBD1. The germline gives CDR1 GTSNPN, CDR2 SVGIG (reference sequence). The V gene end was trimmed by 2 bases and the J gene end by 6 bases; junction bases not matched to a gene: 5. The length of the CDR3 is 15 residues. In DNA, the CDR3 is TGTGCCTGGAGTACCGGGACAGGGGGAGATGAAAAACTGTTTTTT. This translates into CAWSTGTGGDEKLFF.

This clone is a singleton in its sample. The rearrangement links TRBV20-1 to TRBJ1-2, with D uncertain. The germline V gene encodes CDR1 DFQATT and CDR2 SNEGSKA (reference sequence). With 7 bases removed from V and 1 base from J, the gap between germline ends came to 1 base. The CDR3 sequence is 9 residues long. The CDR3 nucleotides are TGCAGTGTTAACTATGGCTACACCTTC. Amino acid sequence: CSVNYGYTF.

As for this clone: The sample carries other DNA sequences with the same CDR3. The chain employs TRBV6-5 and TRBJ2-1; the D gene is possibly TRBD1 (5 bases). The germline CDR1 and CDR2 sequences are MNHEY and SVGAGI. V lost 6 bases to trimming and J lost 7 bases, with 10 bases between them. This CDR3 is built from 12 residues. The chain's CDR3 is CASSPQGNEQFF. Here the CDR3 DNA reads TGTGCCAGCAGCCCCCAGGGAAATGAGCAGTTCTTC.

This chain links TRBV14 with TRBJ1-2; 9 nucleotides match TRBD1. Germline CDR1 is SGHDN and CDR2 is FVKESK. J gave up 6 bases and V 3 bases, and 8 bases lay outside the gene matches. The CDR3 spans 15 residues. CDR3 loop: CASSHVNRGPDGYTF. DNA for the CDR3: TGTGCCAGCAGCCATGTCAACAGGGGGCCGGATGGCTACACCTTC.

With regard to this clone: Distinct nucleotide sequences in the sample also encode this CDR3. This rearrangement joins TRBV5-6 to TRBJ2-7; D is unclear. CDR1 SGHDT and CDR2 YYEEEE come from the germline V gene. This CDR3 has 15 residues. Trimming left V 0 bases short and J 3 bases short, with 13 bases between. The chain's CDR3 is CASSLEGLLFYEQYF. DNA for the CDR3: TGTGCCAGCAGCTTGGAGGGTCTACTATTCTACGAGCAGTACTTC.

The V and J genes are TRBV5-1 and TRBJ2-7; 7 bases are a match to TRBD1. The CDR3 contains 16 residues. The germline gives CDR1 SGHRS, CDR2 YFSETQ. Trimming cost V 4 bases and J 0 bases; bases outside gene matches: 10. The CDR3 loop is CASSPEPGQSSYEQYF. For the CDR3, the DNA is TGCGCCAGCAGCCCGGAACCGGGACAGAGCTCCTACGAGCAGTACTTC.

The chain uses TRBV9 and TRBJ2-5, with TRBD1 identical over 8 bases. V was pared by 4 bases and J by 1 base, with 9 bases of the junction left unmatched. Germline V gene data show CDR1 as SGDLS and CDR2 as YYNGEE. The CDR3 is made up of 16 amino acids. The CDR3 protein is CASSKLQGATQETQYF. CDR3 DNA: TGTGCCAGCAGCAAACTCCAGGGGGCCACCCAAGAGACCCAGTACTTC.

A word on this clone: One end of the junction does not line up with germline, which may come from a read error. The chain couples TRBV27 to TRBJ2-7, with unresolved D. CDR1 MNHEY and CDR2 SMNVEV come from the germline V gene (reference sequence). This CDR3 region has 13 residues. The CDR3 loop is CASSFSGSDEQYF. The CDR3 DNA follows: TGTGCCAGCAGTTTTTCAGGCTCCGACGAGCAGTACTTC.

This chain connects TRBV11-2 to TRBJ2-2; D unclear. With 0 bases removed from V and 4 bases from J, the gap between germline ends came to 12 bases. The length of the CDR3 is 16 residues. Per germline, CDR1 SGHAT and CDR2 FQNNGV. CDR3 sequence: CASSLDDPAFTGELFF. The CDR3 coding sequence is TGTGCCAGCAGCTTAGACGACCCTGCCTTCACCGGGGAGCTGTTTTTT. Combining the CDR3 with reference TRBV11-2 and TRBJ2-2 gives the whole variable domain EAGVAQSPRYKIIEKRQSVAFWCNPISGHATLYWYQQILGQGPKLLIQFQNNGVVDDSQLPKDRFSAERLKGVDSTLKIQPAKLEDSAVYLCASSLDDPAFTGELFFGEGSRLTVL.

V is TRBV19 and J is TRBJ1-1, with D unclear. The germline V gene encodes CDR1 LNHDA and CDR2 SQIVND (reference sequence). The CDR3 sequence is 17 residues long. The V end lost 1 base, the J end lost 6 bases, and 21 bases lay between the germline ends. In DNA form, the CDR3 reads TGTGCCAGTAGTATAGTACTAAATGACGCCGAACACTCTGAAGCTTTCTTT. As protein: CASSIVLNDAEHSEAFF.

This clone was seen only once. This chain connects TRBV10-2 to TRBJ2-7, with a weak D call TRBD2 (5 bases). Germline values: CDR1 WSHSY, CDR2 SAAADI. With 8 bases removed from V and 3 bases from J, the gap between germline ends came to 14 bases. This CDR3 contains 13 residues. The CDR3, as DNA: TGCGCCAGCTTCGGGGTTGGTCACTACGAGCAGTACTTC. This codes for CASFGVGHYEQYF.

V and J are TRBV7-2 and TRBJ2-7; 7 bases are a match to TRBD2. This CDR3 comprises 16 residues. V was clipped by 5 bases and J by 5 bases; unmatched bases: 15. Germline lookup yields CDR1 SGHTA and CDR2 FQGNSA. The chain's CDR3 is CASSAGGGGSVHEQYF. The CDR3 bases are TGTGCCAGCAGCGCGGGCGGTGGCGGGAGCGTCCACGAGCAGTACTTC.